Described below is a single TCR beta chain sequence and its context. The sample is drawn from a study of blood T cell repertoires in COVID-19. Clones were sequenced by immunoSEQ multiplex PCR, and TCRdb holds only the in-frame ones, with some missing. The sample has about 32,000 clones, around 85% seen once. Germline V CDR1 and CDR2: MNHEY, SMNVEV (reference sequence). After removal of 6 bases from V and 0 bases from J, the junction contained 16 bases not matched to a gene. This CDR3 region has 19 residues. The TCR comes from a woman older than 75 with active or convalescent COVID-19. V usage is TRBV27 and J usage is TRBJ2-7, with 11 bases that match TRBD2. The sample consisted of peripheral blood. CDR3 coding DNA: TGTGCCAGCAGCCACGCCCCGGGACTAGCGGTTCTTAGCTCCTACGAGCAGTACTTC. This gives the protein CASSHAPGLAVLSSYEQYF.